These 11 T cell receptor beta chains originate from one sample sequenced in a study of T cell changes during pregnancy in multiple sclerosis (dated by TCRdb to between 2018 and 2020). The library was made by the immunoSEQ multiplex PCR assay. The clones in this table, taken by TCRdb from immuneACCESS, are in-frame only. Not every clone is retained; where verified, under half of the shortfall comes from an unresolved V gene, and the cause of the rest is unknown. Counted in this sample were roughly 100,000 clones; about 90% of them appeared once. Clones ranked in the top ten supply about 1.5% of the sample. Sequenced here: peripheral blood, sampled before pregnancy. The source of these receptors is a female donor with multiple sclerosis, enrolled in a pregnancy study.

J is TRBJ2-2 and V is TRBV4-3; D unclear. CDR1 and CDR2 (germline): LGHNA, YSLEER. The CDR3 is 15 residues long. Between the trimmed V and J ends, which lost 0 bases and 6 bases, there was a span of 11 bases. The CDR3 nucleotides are TGCGCCAGCAGCCAAGATTGGTACGGTCCCGGGGAGCTGTTTTTT. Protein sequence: CASSQDWYGPGELFF.

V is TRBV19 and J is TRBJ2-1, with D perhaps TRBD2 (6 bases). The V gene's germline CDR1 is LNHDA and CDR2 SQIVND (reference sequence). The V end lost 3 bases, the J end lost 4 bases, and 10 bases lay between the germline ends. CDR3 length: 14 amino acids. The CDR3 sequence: CASSILRDYNEQFF. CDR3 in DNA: TGTGCCAGTAGTATCCTGCGGGATTACAATGAGCAGTTCTTC. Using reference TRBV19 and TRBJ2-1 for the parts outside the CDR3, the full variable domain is DGGITQSPKYLFRKEGQNVTLSCEQNLNHDAMYWYRQDPGQGLRLIYYSQIVNDFQKGDIAEGYSVSREKKESFPLTVTSAQKNPTAFYLCASSILRDYNEQFFGPGTRLTVL.

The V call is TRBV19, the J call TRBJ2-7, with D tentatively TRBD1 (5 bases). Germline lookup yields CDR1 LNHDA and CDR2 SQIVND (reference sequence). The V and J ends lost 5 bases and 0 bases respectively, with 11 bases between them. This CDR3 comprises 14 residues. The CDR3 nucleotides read TGTGCCAGTAGTCCCCGACAGAGCTCCTACGAGCAGTACTTC. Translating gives CASSPRQSSYEQYF.

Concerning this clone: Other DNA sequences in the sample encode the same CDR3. Written as DNA, the CDR3 is TGTGCCAGCAGGCGAGACTACGAGCAGTACTTC. It translates to CASRRDYEQYF. This sequence joins TRBV6-1 and TRBJ2-7, with D uncertain. Trimming took off 6 bases at V and 3 bases at J, with 6 bases between the two ends. The CDR3 is made up of 11 amino acids. The germline CDR1 and CDR2 sequences are MNHNS and SASEGT.

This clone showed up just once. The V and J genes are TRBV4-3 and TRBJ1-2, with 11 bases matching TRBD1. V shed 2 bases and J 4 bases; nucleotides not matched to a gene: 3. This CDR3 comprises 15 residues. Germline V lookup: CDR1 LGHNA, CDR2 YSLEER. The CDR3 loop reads CASSQQGQGGYGYTF. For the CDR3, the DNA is TGCGCCAGCAGCCAACAGGGACAGGGGGGCTATGGCTACACCTTC.

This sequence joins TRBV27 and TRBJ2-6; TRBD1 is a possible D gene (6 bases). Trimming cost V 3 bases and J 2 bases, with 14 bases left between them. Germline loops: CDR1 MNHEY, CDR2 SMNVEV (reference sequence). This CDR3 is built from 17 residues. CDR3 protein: CASSLIQGIAGANVLTF. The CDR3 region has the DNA TGTGCCAGCAGTTTGATCCAGGGGATTGCTGGGGCCAACGTCCTGACTTTC.

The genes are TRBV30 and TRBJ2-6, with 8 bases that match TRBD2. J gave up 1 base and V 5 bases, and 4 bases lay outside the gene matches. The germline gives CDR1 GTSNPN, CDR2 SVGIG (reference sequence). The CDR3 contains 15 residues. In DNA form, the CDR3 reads TGTGCCTGGGGCCCGGGAGGGTCTGGGGCCAACGTCCTGACTTTC. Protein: CAWGPGGSGANVLTF.

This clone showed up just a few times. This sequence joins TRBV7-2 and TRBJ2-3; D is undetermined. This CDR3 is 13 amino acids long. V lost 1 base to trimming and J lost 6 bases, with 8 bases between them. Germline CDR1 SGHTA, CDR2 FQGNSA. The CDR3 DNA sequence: TGTGCCAGCAGCTTAGGGCTAGTGGATACGCAGTATTTT. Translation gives CASSLGLVDTQYF.

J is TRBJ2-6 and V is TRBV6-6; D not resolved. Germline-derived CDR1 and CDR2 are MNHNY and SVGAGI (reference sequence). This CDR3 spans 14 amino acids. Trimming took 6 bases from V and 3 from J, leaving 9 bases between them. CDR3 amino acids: CASSYRIGANVLTF. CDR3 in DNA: TGTGCCAGCAGCTATCGAATTGGGGCCAACGTCCTGACTTTC.

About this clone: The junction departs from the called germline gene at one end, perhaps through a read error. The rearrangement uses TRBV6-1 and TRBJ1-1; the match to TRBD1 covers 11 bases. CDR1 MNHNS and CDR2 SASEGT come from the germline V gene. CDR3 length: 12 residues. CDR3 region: CASSRTGGGDVF. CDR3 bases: TGTGCCAGCAGTCGGACAGGGGGCGGGGATGTCTTT.

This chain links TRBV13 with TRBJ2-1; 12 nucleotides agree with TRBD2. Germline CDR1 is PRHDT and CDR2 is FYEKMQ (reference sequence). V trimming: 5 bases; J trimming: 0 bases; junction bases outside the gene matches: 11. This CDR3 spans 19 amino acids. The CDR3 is CASSQGLAGITSSYNEQFF. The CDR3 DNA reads TGTGCCAGCAGCCAGGGACTAGCGGGTATTACCAGCTCCTACAATGAGCAGTTCTTC.